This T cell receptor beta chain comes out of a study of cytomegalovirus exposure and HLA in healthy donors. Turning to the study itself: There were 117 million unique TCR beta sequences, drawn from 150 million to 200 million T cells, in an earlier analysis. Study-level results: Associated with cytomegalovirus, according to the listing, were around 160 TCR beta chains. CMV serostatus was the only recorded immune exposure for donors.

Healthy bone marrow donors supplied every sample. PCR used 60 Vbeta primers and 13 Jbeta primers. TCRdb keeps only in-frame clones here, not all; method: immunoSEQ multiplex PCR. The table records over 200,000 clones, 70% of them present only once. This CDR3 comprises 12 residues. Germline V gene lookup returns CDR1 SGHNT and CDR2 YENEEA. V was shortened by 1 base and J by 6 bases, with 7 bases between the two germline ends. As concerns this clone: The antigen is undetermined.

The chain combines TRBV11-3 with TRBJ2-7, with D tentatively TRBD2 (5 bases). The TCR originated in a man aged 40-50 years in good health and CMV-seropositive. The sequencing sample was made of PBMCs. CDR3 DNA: TGTGCCAGCAGCTTAGGAGGGTTCGAGCAGTACTTC. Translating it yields CASSLGGFEQYF. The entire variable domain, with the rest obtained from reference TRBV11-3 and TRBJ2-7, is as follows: EAGVVQSPRYKIIEKKQPVAFWCNPISGHNTLYWYLQNLGQGPELLIRYENEEAVDDSQLPKDRFSAERLKGVDSTLKIQPAELGDSAVYLCASSLGGFEQYFGPGTRLTVT.